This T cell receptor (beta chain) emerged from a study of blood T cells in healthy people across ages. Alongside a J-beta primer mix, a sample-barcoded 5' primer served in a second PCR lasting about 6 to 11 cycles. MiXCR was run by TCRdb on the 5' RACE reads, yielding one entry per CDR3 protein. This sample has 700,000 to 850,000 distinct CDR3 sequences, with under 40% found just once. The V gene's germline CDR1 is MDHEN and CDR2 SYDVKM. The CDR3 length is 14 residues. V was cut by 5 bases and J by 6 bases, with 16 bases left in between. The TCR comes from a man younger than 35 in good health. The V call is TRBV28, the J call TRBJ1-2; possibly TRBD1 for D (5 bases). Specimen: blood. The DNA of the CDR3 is TGTGCCAGCAGTCAACGACAGTCGGGTGATGGCTACACCTTC. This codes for CASSQRQSGDGYTF.